These 22 T cell receptor beta chains came from one sample sequenced in a study of T cell changes during pregnancy in multiple sclerosis. The table came from immunoSEQ multiplex PCR; TCRdb's copy has only in-frame clones and leaves some out. The data show some 70,000 clones, approximately 90% seen once. The starting material was peripheral blood, obtained before pregnancy. The receptor source for this set is a female donor with multiple sclerosis, enrolled in a pregnancy study.

The rearrangement uses TRBV10-1 and TRBJ2-5, with 7 bases lining up with TRBD2. The V and J ends lost 10 bases and 4 bases, in that order; junction bases with no gene match: 9. Germline loops: CDR1 WNHNN, CDR2 SYGVQD (reference sequence). This CDR3 spans 13 amino acids. This chain's CDR3 is CATQVAGVETQYF. The DNA of the CDR3 is TGCGCCACACAAGTGGCGGGAGTAGAGACCCAGTACTTC.

This chain links TRBV6-4 with TRBJ1-5; D unresolved. The germline CDR1 and CDR2 sequences are MRHNA and SNTAGT. Trimming left V 6 bases short and J 2 bases short, with 14 bases between. The CDR3 has 15 amino acids. In DNA form, the CDR3 reads TGTGCCAGCAGCCCCCAAGGCGAGGGCAATCAGCCCCAGCATTTT. It is translated as CASSPQGEGNQPQHF.

This chain links TRBV2 with TRBJ2-1; possible D gene TRBD2, 6 bases. Germline CDR1 reads SNHLY; CDR2 reads FYNNEI. The CDR3 extends over 14 amino acids. Trimming shortened V by 0 bases and J by 8 bases, and 11 bases separated the two germline ends. Here the CDR3 DNA reads TGTGCCAGCAGTGAAGCCTGGGCTAGCGATGAGCAGTTCTTC. It yields the protein CASSEAWASDEQFF.

This clone came up a few times. V gene TRBV6-4 combines with J gene TRBJ2-2; a weak D match, TRBD2 (6 bases). Trimming left V 5 bases short and J 5 bases short, with 12 bases between. The CDR3 runs to 14 residues. CDR1 and CDR2 (germline): MRHNA, SNTAGT. Here the CDR3 DNA reads TGTGCCAGCAGTCGGGGGTCGGAGACCGGGGAGCTGTTTTTT. Its translation is CASSRGSETGELFF.

The chain joins TRBV6-6 to TRBJ1-6; 9 positions match TRBD1. Germline V lookup: CDR1 MNHNY, CDR2 SVGAGI (reference sequence). Trimming took 6 bases from V and 6 from J; bases not matched to a gene: 9. This CDR3 is 16 amino acids long. CDR3 sequence reads: CASSDGTGPGNSPLHF. Written as DNA, the CDR3 is TGTGCCAGCAGCGACGGGACAGGGCCCGGTAATTCACCCCTCCACTTT.

The V gene is TRBV6-5, the J gene TRBJ1-2, with a possible D match to TRBD1 (5 bases). The V gene lost 10 bases and the J gene lost 8 bases, with 20 bases spanning the gap. Germline V lookup: CDR1 MNHEY, CDR2 SVGAGI. The CDR3 is made up of 13 amino acids. CDR3 bases: TGTGCCACGCGGGGGTATCTGACGGGCGGCTACACCTTC. This encodes CATRGYLTGGYTF.

This clone was observed once. The gene calls are TRBV20-1 and TRBJ1-2; a weak D match, TRBD1 (5 bases). V lost 4 bases to trimming and J lost 3 bases, with 6 bases between them. This CDR3 has 11 amino acids. Germline CDR1 and CDR2: DFQATT and SNEGSKA (reference sequence). The chain's CDR3 is CSAIRDYGYTF. The CDR3 DNA follows: TGCAGTGCTATCAGGGACTATGGCTACACCTTC.

The rearrangement uses TRBV18 and TRBJ1-3; D gene ambiguous. The CDR3 extends over 15 amino acids. The germline V gene has CDR1 KGHSH and CDR2 LQKENI. Trimming pared 6 bases from V and 4 bases from J, leaving 16 bases between. The CDR3: CASSPLQLWGNTIYF. The CDR3 coding sequence is TGTGCCAGCTCTCCCTTACAGCTGTGGGGAAACACCATATATTTT.

This chain links TRBV9 with TRBJ1-6; possibly TRBD1 for D (5 bases). CDR1 is SGDLS, CDR2 YYNGEE, per germline. Deletions cut 4 bases from V and 9 bases from J, with 14 bases between. The CDR3 has 14 amino acids. CDR3 protein: CASSPRGGGSPLHF. The CDR3 nucleotides are TGTGCCAGCAGCCCTCGGGGGGGTGGTTCACCCCTCCACTTT.

The J gene is TRBJ1-2, the V gene TRBV5-1; D perhaps matches TRBD1 (6 bases). V gave up 1 base and J gave up 5 bases, with 9 bases separating them. CDR1 SGHRS and CDR2 YFSETQ come from the germline V gene. CDR3 length equals 13 residues. CDR3 region: CASSLLGAYGYTF. The CDR3, as DNA: TGCGCCAGCAGCTTGTTGGGGGCGTATGGCTACACCTTC.

The chain is built from TRBV4-1 and TRBJ1-2; TRBD1 is a possible D gene (6 bases). Trimming removed 3 bases at V and 2 bases at J, with 19 bases between. CDR3 length: 17 amino acids. The germline CDR1 and CDR2 sequences are MGHRA and YSYEKL. CDR3 DNA: TGCGCCAGCAGCCATAAAACGGACAGAATTGGCAACTATGGCTACACCTTC. It encodes CASSHKTDRIGNYGYTF.

The chain combines TRBV6-5 with TRBJ1-1; TRBD1 aligns across 11 bases. Germline V gives CDR1 MNHEY, CDR2 SVGAGI. The CDR3 is 16 amino acids. The ends lost 6 bases at V and 10 bases at J; junction bases unmatched: 16. The CDR3 loop is CASSYVGTGGQGGAFF. The DNA for the CDR3 is TGTGCCAGCAGCTACGTAGGGACAGGGGGACAAGGTGGAGCTTTCTTT.

The chain couples TRBV9 to TRBJ2-7; D possibly corresponds to TRBD2 (6 bases). Trimming removed 0 bases at V and 7 bases at J, with 11 bases between. The CDR3 has 13 residues. The germline V gene has CDR1 SGDLS and CDR2 YYNGEE. CDR3 bases: TGTGCCAGCAGCGTAGCCCCGGAGGGGGAGCAGTACTTC. Translating it yields CASSVAPEGEQYF. The full variable domain, in which reference TRBV9 and TRBJ2-7 provide the parts outside the CDR3, is DSGVTQTPKHLITATGQRVTLRCSPRSGDLSVYWYQQSLDQGLQFLIQYYNGEERAKGNILERFSAQQFPDLHSELNLSSLELGDSALYFCASSVAPEGEQYFGPGTRLTVT.

The chain links TRBV25-1 to TRBJ2-7; 10 positions agree with TRBD2. CDR1 and CDR2 from the germline V gene are MGHDK and SYGVNS. Trimming took 3 bases from V and 2 from J; bases not matched to a gene: 1. The CDR3 runs 14 residues. The CDR3 sequence is CASSDLAGAYEQYF. The CDR3 DNA is TGTGCCAGCAGTGACCTAGCGGGAGCCTACGAGCAGTACTTC.

The V call is TRBV19, the J call TRBJ2-7; 7 bases match TRBD2. Germline CDR1 is LNHDA and CDR2 is SQIVND (reference sequence). V dropped 9 bases and J dropped 4; count of bases not matched to a gene: 9. The CDR3 has 13 amino acids. CDR3 nucleotides: TGTGCCAGCGTCAGCGGGGACCGATACGAGCAGTACTTC. This sequence encodes CASVSGDRYEQYF.

The gene calls are TRBV5-1 and TRBJ1-5; D might be TRBD1 (5 bases). Germline lookup yields CDR1 SGHRS and CDR2 YFSETQ. CDR3 length equals 15 residues. V was pared by 7 bases and J by 5 bases, with 19 bases between. CDR3 nucleotide sequence: TGCGCCAGCCGAAGTGGGGTAGGGGATGATCAGCCCCAGCATTTT. This encodes CASRSGVGDDQPQHF.

The genes are TRBV30 and TRBJ1-3; weak D call: TRBD1 (5 bases). Germline V gene lookup returns CDR1 GTSNPN and CDR2 SVGIG (reference sequence). The V gene lost 1 base and the J gene lost 0 bases, with 10 bases spanning the gap. CDR3 length equals 15 residues. Written as DNA, the CDR3 is TGTGCCTGGAGTGCCAACAGGTACTCTGGAAACACCATATATTTT. Translating it yields CAWSANRYSGNTIYF.

As DNA, the CDR3 is TGCGCCAGCAGCTTGGTGGGGGAGGCCTACAATGAGCAGTTCTTC. Translated, it gives CASSLVGEAYNEQFF. V and J are TRBV5-1 and TRBJ2-1; D is perhaps TRBD2 (6 bases). Germline V gene data show CDR1 as SGHRS and CDR2 as YFSETQ. Trimming removed 0 bases at V and 2 bases at J, with 9 bases between. The CDR3 extends over 15 amino acids.

The chain recombines TRBV13 with TRBJ2-1; D unclear. The CDR3 runs 12 residues. V lost 3 bases to trimming and J lost 7 bases, with 7 bases between them. Per germline, CDR1 PRHDT and CDR2 FYEKMQ (reference sequence). The CDR3 loop reads CASSFGRNEQFF. The CDR3 DNA follows: TGTGCCAGCAGCTTTGGGCGAAATGAGCAGTTCTTC.

This clone appeared a single time. This chain uses TRBV6-5 with TRBJ2-2; D is ambiguous. CDR1 is MNHEY and CDR2 is SVGAGI in the germline V gene. The CDR3 runs to 14 residues. The V end lost 2 bases, the J end lost 1 base, and 5 bases lay between the germline ends. CDR3 DNA sequence: TGTGCCAGCAGTTACACCGGGAACACCGGGGAGCTGTTTTTT. Translating it yields CASSYTGNTGELFF.

This chain links TRBV11-2 with TRBJ2-6; possible D gene TRBD2, 5 bases. The germline V and J ends were trimmed by 5 bases and 1 base, with 18 bases remaining between them. CDR1 is SGHAT and CDR2 is FQNNGV in the germline V gene. The length of the CDR3 is 18 residues. CDR3 in amino acids: CASSPGGAVPSGANVLTF. In DNA form, the CDR3 reads TGTGCCAGCAGCCCCGGAGGAGCGGTGCCTTCTGGGGCCAACGTCCTGACTTTC.

The genes are TRBV18 and TRBJ2-4; 9 positions match TRBD1. Trimming took 6 bases from V and 7 from J; bases not matched to a gene: 7. The CDR3 has 14 amino acids. From germline, CDR1 is KGHSH and CDR2 LQKENI. DNA for the CDR3: TGTGCCAGCTCGCCGGGACAGGGCTGGAACATTCAGTACTTC. Its translation is CASSPGQGWNIQYF.